Listed here is a single T cell receptor (beta chain). The CDR3 is made up of 12 amino acids. Trimming removed 5 bases at V and 4 bases at J, with 8 bases between. The germline V gene has CDR1 MDHEN and CDR2 SYDVKM. These data belong to a study of blood T cell repertoires in COVID-19. Profiling relied on immunoSEQ multiplex PCR, and the TCRdb table lists in-frame clones only, not all of them. The table has tens of thousands of clones, roughly 85% seen once. The chain uses TRBV28 and TRBJ1-2; D perhaps matches TRBD1 (5 bases). This clonotype originated in a man aged 80 or over with acute or convalescent COVID-19. The source material was peripheral blood. CDR3 sequence reads: CASSLDSYGYTF. The CDR3 DNA is TGTGCCAGCAGTCTTGACAGCTATGGCTACACCTTC.